The present T cell receptor (beta chain) was sequenced within a study of vaccination and CD4 T cells after COVID-19. Study results and limitations: Spike mono-reactive status applied to 304 of 307 vaccine-specific clones in convalescent patients. For SARS-CoV-2-reactive clonotypes, the median went from approximately 23 to 38, a nonsignificant increase.

Sequencing of cultured CD4+ T cell DNA used the Oncomine TCR Beta short-read assay. TCRdb re-called the PCR reads with MiXCR, one entry per CDR3 protein. The data show 15,000 to 18,000 distinct CDR3 sequences, 39% seen once. Note on this clonotype: Its antigen remains unidentified.

Treatment defined: approximately nine-day PBMC culture with coronavirus spike peptide pools or control peptides (ViraFEST assay). The V gene's germline CDR1 is SGHVS and CDR2 FQNEAQ. This CDR3 contains 18 residues. V was pared by 0 bases and J by 0 bases, with 5 bases of the junction left unmatched. Sequences were derived from CD4+ T cells from blood, cultured in vitro, sampled before SARS-CoV-2 vaccination. The sequence was obtained from a human donor who had recovered from COVID-19. J is TRBJ2-6 and V is TRBV7-8; 7 bases agree with TRBD2. The CDR3 nucleotides are TGTGCCAGCAGCTTAGCGCACCGCGGGAGCTCTGGGGCCAACGTCCTGACTTTC. Its translation is CASSLAHRGSSGANVLTF.